Following are 9 T cell receptor beta chains from one sample sequenced in a study of OX40 agonist ivuxolimab in advanced cancers. Libraries were prepared by immunoSEQ multiplex PCR; TCRdb keeps only in-frame clonotypes and omits some of them. Found here are just over 60,000 clones, 91% of them singletons; the top ten hold over 9.5%. Sequenced material: CD4+ or CD8+ T cells sorted from blood, taken in a trial of the OX40 agonist ivuxolimab. Every receptor here comes from an adult with an advanced solid tumor such as melanoma, head and neck, liver or kidney cancer.

This chain joins TRBV9 and TRBJ2-2; D possibly corresponds to TRBD2 (7 bases). The V end lost 1 base, the J end lost 9 bases, and 16 bases lay between the germline ends. This CDR3 spans 15 amino acids. CDR1 is SGDLS and CDR2 is YYNGEE in the germline V gene. CDR3: CASSVWSGEGRELFF. The DNA of the CDR3 is TGTGCCAGCAGCGTATGGTCAGGGGAGGGAAGGGAGCTGTTTTTT. Combining the CDR3 with reference TRBV9 and TRBJ2-2 gives the whole variable domain DSGVTQTPKHLITATGQRVTLRCSPRSGDLSVYWYQQSLDQGLQFLIQYYNGEERAKGNILERFSAQQFPDLHSELNLSSLELGDSALYFCASSVWSGEGRELFFGEGSRLTVL.

The gene calls are TRBV6-1 and TRBJ2-2; 7 bases agree with TRBD1. The junction had 14 bases not matched to a gene; V was cut back by 9 bases and J by 7 bases. The V gene's germline CDR1 is MNHNS and CDR2 SASEGT. CDR3 length: 15 residues. The CDR3 sequence is CASAAGGASFGELFF. CDR3 nucleotides: TGTGCCAGTGCCGCAGGGGGTGCGTCCTTCGGGGAGCTGTTTTTT.

The CDR3 region has the DNA TGTGCCAGCAGCCAAGGCGGGAGAGAGCAGTACTTC. This sequence encodes CASSQGGREQYF. This chain uses TRBV4-2 with TRBJ2-7, with 7 bases aligning to TRBD2. The ends lost 1 base at V and 7 bases at J; junction bases unmatched: 1. The germline V gene encodes CDR1 LGHNA and CDR2 YNFKEQ. The length of the CDR3 is 12 residues.

The chain combines TRBV19 with TRBJ2-1; 9 bases are shared with TRBD1. In germline, CDR1 is LNHDA, CDR2 SQIVND (reference sequence). V was clipped by 9 bases and J by 3 bases; unmatched bases: 6. This CDR3 region has 14 residues. The CDR3 nucleotides read TGTGCCAGCAAACTGACAGGGGGCTACAATGAGCAGTTCTTC. Encoded protein: CASKLTGGYNEQFF.

The chain recombines TRBV5-1 with TRBJ2-7, with D perhaps matching TRBD1 (6 bases). V was clipped by 3 bases and J by 4 bases, with 20 bases between them. Germline loops: CDR1 SGHRS, CDR2 YFSETQ. The CDR3 has 16 residues. The CDR3 spells CASSSLDSLSPYEQYF. The CDR3 DNA reads as TGCGCCAGCAGCTCCCTGGACAGTCTCTCCCCATACGAGCAGTACTTC.

This clone was detected only once. The chain employs TRBV11-3 and TRBJ2-1; 8 bases are shared with TRBD1. CDR3 length: 14 residues. After removal of 6 bases from V and 7 bases from J, the junction contained 8 bases not matched to a gene. Germline loops: CDR1 SGHNT, CDR2 YENEEA. The CDR3 DNA is TGTGCCAGCAGTTCGACAGGGGCAGGGAATGAGCAGTTCTTC. Translation gives CASSSTGAGNEQFF. The full variable domain, its missing parts supplied by reference TRBV11-3 and TRBJ2-1, is EAGVVQSPRYKIIEKKQPVAFWCNPISGHNTLYWYLQNLGQGPELLIRYENEEAVDDSQLPKDRFSAERLKGVDSTLKIQPAELGDSAVYLCASSSTGAGNEQFFGPGTRLTVL.

The chain uses TRBV4-3 and TRBJ2-7; a possible D gene is TRBD1 (6 bases). Trimming left V 6 bases short and J 0 bases short, with 12 bases between. Germline V gene lookup returns CDR1 LGHNA and CDR2 YSLEER. There are 14 residues in the CDR3. This CDR3 reads CASSPGVSSYEQYF. For the CDR3, the DNA is TGCGCCAGCAGTCCAGGGGTAAGCTCCTACGAGCAGTACTTC.

The chain recombines TRBV4-1 with TRBJ2-5; the D is unclear. Germline-derived CDR1 and CDR2 are MGHRA and YSYEKL. The CDR3 contains 15 residues. The germline V and J ends were trimmed by 1 base and 5 bases, with 14 bases remaining between them. In DNA, the CDR3 is TGCGCCAGCAGCCAAGCACTCGCTGGAGAGGAGACCCAGTACTTC. Amino acid sequence: CASSQALAGEETQYF.

The chain recombines TRBV10-3 with TRBJ1-5; TRBD1 is a possible D gene (6 bases). V was pared by 9 bases and J by 3 bases, with 12 bases between. The germline V gene encodes CDR1 ENHRY and CDR2 SYGVKD. The CDR3 extends over 13 amino acids. CDR3 DNA: TGTGCCATTTCGGACAGCCACAATCAGCCCCAGCATTTT. Amino acid sequence: CAISDSHNQPQHF.